This is a list of T cell receptor beta chains from one sample in a study of OX40 agonist ivuxolimab in advanced cancers. Here immunoSEQ multiplex PCR was the method, and the copy in TCRdb shows in-frame clones only, minus some. The sample consists of about 83,000 clones, roughly nine tenths of them appearing once. The sequences come from CD4+ or CD8+ T cells sorted from blood, collected in a trial of the OX40 agonist ivuxolimab. These receptors came from an adult with an advanced solid tumor such as melanoma, head and neck, liver or kidney cancer. Each CDR3 is given with its conserved first and last residue. D genes are given only for firm matches. Size values are once, few and many counts, or a class for expanded clones, and some rows have none.

>NA|TRBV9|TRBJ1-2|NA
CASSVVQGGGYTF
TGTGCCAGCAGCGTAGTCCAGGGTGGTGGCTACACCTTC
>NA|TRBV4-3|TRBJ1-2|TRBD1
CASSQGDRADYGYTF
TGCGCCAGCAGCCAAGGGGACAGGGCGGACTATGGCTACACCTTC
>NA|TRBV28|TRBJ1-6|TRBD1
CASAPTGSHYNSPLHF
TGTGCCAGCGCCCCGACAGGGTCTCACTATAATTCACCCCTCCACTTT
>NA|TRBV4-1|TRBJ1-5|NA
CASSQLPAGDNQPQHF
TGCGCCAGCAGCCAACTTCCGGCAGGGGACAATCAGCCCCAGCATTTT
>once|TRBV6-5|TRBJ1-5|NA
CASSEGGYQPQHF
TGTGCCAGCAGTGAGGGAGGGTATCAGCCCCAGCATTTT
>NA|TRBV30|TRBJ1-5|NA
CAWGQENSNQPQHF
TGTGCCTGGGGACAAGAGAATAGCAATCAGCCCCAGCATTTT
>NA|TRBV28|TRBJ2-4|NA
CASSLGALGGNIQYF
TGTGCCAGCAGTTTAGGGGCACTTGGCGGAAACATTCAGTACTTC
>NA|TRBV13|TRBJ2-2|NA
CASSLGAEANTGELFF
TGTGCCAGCAGCTTGGGAGCGGAAGCGAACACCGGGGAGCTGTTTTTT
>NA|TRBV6-6|TRBJ2-1|NA
CASSYSRNEQFF
TGTGCCAGCAGTTACTCGCGCAATGAGCAGTTCTTC
>NA|TRBV19|TRBJ2-2|TRBD1
CATGQGSGELFF
TGTGCCACCGGACAGGGTAGCGGGGAGCTGTTTTTT
>NA|TRBV30|TRBJ1-2|NA
CAWSYGPGYTF
TGTGCCTGGAGTTACGGACCGGGCTACACCTTC